This T cell receptor (beta chain) was captured by sequencing in a study of STAT5B mutations in CD4+ large granular lymphocyte leukemia. Study-level information: Among healthy controls, a particular HLA allele went with more CDR3 'QG' motifs. Findings and caveats of the study: Compared with healthy controls (2/35), patient top clones favored TRBV06 (8/27). Main leukemic clonotypes were patient-specific, but 20% to 25% appeared at low frequency elsewhere.

V shed 0 bases, J shed 9 bases, and the junction held 3 bases outside the gene matches. The CDR3 is 15 residues long. Looked up from germline, CDR1 is MNHEY and CDR2 is SMNVEV (reference sequence). Sequenced by immunoSEQ multiplex PCR; TCRdb stores in-frame clones only, minus some. The sample has around 26,000 clones; 74% are singletons. Regarding this clone: Its antigen is as yet unknown.

Buffy coats from healthy blood donors served as controls. The source is a human donor in good health. Material for sequencing was CD4+ T cells from blood buffy coats. The chain uses TRBV27 and TRBJ1-6; TRBD1 matches at 9 bases. CDR3: CASSLSDRGGSPLHF. CDR3 DNA sequence: TGTGCCAGCAGTTTATCCGACAGGGGGGGTTCACCCCTCCACTTT.